This section outlines one TCR beta chain sequence together with its context. Its antigen is unidentified. These data are taken from a study of cytomegalovirus exposure and HLA in healthy donors. Broader study findings: Reports described diagnosis of cytomegalovirus status by the classifier as highly specific and sensitive. In the 120 validation repertoires, 85% to 95% of cluster scores exceeded 0, per a later analysis.

Method: immunoSEQ multiplex PCR; TCRdb's copy keeps in-frame clones and lacks some. This table has about 56,000 clones, approximately 93% appearing once. This CDR3 is built from 17 residues. V was pared by 4 bases and J by 7 bases, with 11 bases of the junction left unmatched. Germline-derived CDR1 and CDR2 are MRHNA and SNTAGT. The receptor was derived from a woman aged 18-29 years in good health and CMV-seronegative. Material for sequencing was PBMCs. V gene TRBV6-4 combines with J gene TRBJ2-1; 12 bases match TRBD2. CDR3 DNA sequence: TGTGCCAGCAGTGGCCAGCGGACACTAGCGGGAGGTAATGAGCAGTTCTTC. Encoded protein: CASSGQRTLAGGNEQFF.